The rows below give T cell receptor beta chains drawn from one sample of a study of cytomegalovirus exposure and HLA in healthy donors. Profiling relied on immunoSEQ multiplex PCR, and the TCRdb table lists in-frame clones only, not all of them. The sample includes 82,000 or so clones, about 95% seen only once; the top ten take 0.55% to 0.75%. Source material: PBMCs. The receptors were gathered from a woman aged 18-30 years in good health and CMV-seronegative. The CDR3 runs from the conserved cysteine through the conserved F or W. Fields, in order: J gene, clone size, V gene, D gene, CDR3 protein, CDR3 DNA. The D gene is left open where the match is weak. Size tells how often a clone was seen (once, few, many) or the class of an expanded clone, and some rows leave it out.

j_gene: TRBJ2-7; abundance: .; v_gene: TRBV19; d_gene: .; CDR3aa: CASSITGTYEQYF; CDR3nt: TGTGCCAGTAGTATAACAGGGACCTACGAGCAGTACTTC
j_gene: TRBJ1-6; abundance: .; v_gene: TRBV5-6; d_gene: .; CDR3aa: CASSLVLDRESLHF; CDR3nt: TGTGCCAGCAGCTTGGTACTCGACCGGGAGTCCCTCCACTTT
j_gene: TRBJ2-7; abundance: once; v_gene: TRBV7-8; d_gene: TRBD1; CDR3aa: CASSIDRDVTYEQYF; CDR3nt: TGTGCCAGCAGCATCGACAGGGACGTAACCTACGAGCAGTACTTC
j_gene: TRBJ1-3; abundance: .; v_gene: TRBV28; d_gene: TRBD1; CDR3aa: CASSLRGIRQGSGNTIYF; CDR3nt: TGTGCCAGCAGTTTAAGGGGCATTAGACAGGGCTCTGGAAACACCATATATTTT
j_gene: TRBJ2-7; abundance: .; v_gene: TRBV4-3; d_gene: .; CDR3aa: CASSLILGSEQYF; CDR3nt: TGCGCCAGCAGCCTTATCCTAGGAAGCGAGCAGTACTTC
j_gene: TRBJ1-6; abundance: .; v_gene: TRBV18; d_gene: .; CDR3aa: CASSRQENSPLHF; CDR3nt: TGTGCCAGCTCACGTCAGGAAAATTCACCCCTCCACTTT
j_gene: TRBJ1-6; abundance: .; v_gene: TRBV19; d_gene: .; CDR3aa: CASSSARGNSPLHF; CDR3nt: TGTGCCAGTAGCTCCGCCAGGGGAAATTCACCCCTCCACTTT
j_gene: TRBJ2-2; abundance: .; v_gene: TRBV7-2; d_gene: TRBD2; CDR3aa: CASSTSSSGIGLGELFF; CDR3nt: TGTGCCAGCAGCACCTCCTCTAGCGGGATCGGCCTCGGGGAGCTGTTTTTT
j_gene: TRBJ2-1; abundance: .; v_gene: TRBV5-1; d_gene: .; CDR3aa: CASSGRWDEQFF; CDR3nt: TGCGCCAGCAGCGGGCGCTGGGATGAGCAGTTCTTC
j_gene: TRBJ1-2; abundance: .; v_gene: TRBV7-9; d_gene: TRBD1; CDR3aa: CASSLSDRASRGYTF; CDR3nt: TGTGCCAGCAGCTTATCGGACAGGGCCTCGAGGGGCTACACCTTC
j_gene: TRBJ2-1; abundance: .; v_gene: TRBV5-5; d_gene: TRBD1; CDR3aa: CASSPLSGQHNEQFF; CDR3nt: TGTGCCAGCAGCCCACTCTCGGGACAGCACAATGAGCAGTTCTTC
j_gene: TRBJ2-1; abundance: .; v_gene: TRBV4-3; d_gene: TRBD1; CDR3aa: CASSQEGGQLYNEQFF; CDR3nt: TGCGCCAGCAGCCAAGAAGGGGGACAGCTATACAATGAGCAGTTCTTC
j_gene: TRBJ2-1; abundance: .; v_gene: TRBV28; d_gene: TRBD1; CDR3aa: CASTKRDRGTYNEQFF; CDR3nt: TGTGCCAGCACGAAAAGGGACAGGGGCACCTACAATGAGCAGTTCTTC
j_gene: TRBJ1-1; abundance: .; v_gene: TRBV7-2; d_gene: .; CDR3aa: CASSFADSNTEAFF; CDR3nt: TGTGCCAGCAGCTTCGCAGATTCGAACACTGAAGCTTTCTTT
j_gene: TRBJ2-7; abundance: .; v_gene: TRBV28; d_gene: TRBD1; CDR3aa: CASSFPTGAAYEQYF; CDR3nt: TGTGCCAGCAGTTTCCCGACAGGGGCGGCCTACGAGCAGTACTTC
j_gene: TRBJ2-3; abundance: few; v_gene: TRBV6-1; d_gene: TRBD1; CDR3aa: CASSESTGGADTQYF; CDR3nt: TGTGCCAGCAGTGAATCGACAGGGGGCGCAGATACGCAGTATTTT
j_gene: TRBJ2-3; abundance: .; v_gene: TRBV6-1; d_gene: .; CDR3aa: CASSEVSYADTQYF; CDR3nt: TGTGCCAGCAGTGAAGTAAGCTATGCAGATACGCAGTATTTT
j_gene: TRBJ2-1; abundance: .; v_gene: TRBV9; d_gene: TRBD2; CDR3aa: CASSGALAGYNEQFF; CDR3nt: TGTGCCAGCAGCGGAGCACTAGCGGGGTACAATGAGCAGTTCTTC
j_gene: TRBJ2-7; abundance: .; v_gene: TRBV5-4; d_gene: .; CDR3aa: CASSPGGVGRVNEQYF; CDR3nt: TGTGCCAGCAGTCCTGGAGGGGTCGGCAGGGTGAACGAGCAGTACTTC
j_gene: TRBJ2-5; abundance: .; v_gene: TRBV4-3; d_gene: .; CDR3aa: CASSQETKQETQYF; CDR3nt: TGCGCCAGCAGCCAAGAGACTAAACAAGAGACCCAGTACTTC
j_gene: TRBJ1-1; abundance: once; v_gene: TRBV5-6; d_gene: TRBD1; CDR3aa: CARETGVGAEAFF; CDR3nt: TGTGCCAGAGAGACAGGGGTGGGCGCTGAAGCTTTCTTT
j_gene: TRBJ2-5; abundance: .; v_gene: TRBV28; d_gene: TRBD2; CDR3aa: CASSFTSGDQETQYF; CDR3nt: TGTGCCAGCAGTTTTACTAGCGGGGACCAAGAGACCCAGTACTTC
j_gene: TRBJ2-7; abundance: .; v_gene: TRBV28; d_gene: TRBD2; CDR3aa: CASRVSGGNYEQYF; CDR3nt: TGTGCCAGCAGGGTAAGCGGGGGGAACTACGAGCAGTACTTC
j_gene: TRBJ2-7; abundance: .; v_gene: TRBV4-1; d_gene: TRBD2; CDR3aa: CASSIHRGTSGRVRYEQYF; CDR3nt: TGCGCCAGCAGCATACACAGGGGGACTAGCGGGAGAGTGCGCTACGAGCAGTACTTC
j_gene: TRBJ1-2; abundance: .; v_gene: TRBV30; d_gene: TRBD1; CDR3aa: CAWSVAGGGYGYTF; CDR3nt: TGTGCCTGGAGTGTAGCAGGGGGCGGCTATGGCTACACCTTC
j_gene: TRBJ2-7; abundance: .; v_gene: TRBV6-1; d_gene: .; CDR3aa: CASSGTSGQTYEQYF; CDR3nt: TGCGCCAGCAGTGGAACGAGCGGGCAAACCTACGAGCAGTACTTC
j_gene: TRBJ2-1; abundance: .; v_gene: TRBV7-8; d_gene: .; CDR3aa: CASSLALHNEQFF; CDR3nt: TGTGCCAGCAGCTTAGCCCTACACAATGAGCAGTTCTTC
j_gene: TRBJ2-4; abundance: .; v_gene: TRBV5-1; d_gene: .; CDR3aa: CASSDTSSLHIQYF; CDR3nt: TGCGCCAGCAGCGACACCAGTTCTCTGCACATTCAGTACTTC
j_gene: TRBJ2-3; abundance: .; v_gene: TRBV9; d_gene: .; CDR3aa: CASSAQTGDTDTQYF; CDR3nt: TGTGCCAGCAGCGCTCAAACAGGCGACACAGATACGCAGTATTTT
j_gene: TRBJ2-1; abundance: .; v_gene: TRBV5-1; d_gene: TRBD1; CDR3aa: CASTPLTGTGAEKQFF; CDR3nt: TGCGCCAGCACCCCTCTTACCGGGACAGGGGCTGAAAAACAGTTCTTC
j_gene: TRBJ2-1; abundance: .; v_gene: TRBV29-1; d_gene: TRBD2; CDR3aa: CSVEDGSGRSYNEQFF; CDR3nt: TGCAGCGTTGAAGATGGTAGCGGGAGATCCTACAATGAGCAGTTCTTC
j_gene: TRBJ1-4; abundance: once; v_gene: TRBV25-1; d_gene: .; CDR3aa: CASSEEQGKLFF; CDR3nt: TGTGCCAGCAGTGAGGAACAGGGAAAACTGTTTTTT
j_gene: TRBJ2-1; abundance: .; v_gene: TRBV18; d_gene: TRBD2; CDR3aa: CASSPPGLAGGHEQFF; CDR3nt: TGTGCCAGCTCACCACCGGGACTAGCGGGAGGGCATGAGCAGTTCTTC
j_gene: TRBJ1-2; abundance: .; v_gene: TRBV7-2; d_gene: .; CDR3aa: CASSPRDSSAYGYTF; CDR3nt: TGTGCCAGCAGCCCACGGGACTCAAGCGCCTATGGCTACACCTTC
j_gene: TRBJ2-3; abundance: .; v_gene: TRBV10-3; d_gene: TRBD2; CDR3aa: CAISGLAGGEDTQYF; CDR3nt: TGTGCCATCAGCGGACTAGCGGGGGGGGAAGATACGCAGTATTTT
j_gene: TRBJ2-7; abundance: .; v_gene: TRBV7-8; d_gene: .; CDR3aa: CASTPIRGARWYEQYF; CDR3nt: TGTGCCAGCACCCCTATCCGGGGGGCGCGTTGGTACGAGCAGTACTTC
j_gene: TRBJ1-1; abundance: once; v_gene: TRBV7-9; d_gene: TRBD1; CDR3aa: CASRGQGYYTEAFF; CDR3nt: TGTGCCAGCAGGGGACAGGGGTATTACACTGAAGCTTTCTTT
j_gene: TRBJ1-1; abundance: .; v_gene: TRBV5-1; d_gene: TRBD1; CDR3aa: CASSLRDSPSNTEAFF; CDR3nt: TGCGCCAGCAGCTTAAGGGACAGTCCCTCGAACACTGAAGCTTTCTTT
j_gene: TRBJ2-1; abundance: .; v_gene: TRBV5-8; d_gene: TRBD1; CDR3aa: CASSPGQGARDEQFF; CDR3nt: TGTGCCAGCAGCCCCGGACAGGGGGCGCGGGATGAGCAGTTCTTC
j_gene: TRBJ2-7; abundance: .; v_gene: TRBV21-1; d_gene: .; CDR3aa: CASIFPEARLLEASYEQYF; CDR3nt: TGTGCCAGCATCTTCCCCGAAGCGCGGCTCTTGGAGGCCTCCTACGAGCAGTACTTC
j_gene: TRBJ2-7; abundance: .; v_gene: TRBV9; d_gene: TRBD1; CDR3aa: CASSPHPGQGNEQYF; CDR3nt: TGTGCCAGCAGCCCTCACCCGGGACAGGGGAACGAGCAGTACTTC
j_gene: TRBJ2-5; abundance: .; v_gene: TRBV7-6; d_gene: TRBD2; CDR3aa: CASSFNPAGEGETQYF; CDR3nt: TGTGCCAGCAGCTTTAATCCAGCGGGGGAAGGAGAGACCCAGTACTTC
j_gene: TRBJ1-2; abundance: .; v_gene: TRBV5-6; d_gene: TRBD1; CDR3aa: CASSRIETGGGGYTF; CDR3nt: TGTGCCAGCAGCCGTATAGAGACAGGGGGCGGCGGCTACACCTTC
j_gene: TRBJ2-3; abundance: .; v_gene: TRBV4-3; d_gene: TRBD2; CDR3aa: CASSVRAGDNSTDTQYF; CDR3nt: TGCGCCAGCAGCGTTCGAGCGGGAGATAACTCCACAGATACGCAGTATTTT